The source of this TCR beta chain is a study of neurological immune-mediated disorders. Whole-study findings and limits: HTLV-1-associated myelopathy showed the most TCR clonal expansion; multiple sclerosis the least, below healthy controls. Because no CDR3 amino acid sequences were shared across subjects by expanded clones, private repertoires were suggested in all groups.

This clonotype was recorded at least ten times. Its antigen remains unidentified. By 5'RACE with 10-nucleotide random UMIs, the cDNA was made. TCRdb re-derived calls from the 5' RACE reads in MiXCR, one entry per CDR3 protein. This repertoire shows approximately 77,000 distinct CDR3 sequences, about 9% found once; its top ten account for around 1.7%. Looked up from germline, CDR1 is SGHNT and CDR2 is YYREEE (reference sequence). CDR3 size: 14 residues. Trimming took 0 bases from V and 7 from J, leaving 11 bases between them. This rearrangement joins TRBV5-4 to TRBJ1-5; D not certain. This clonotype was sampled from a man aged 50-59 years in good health. Sequenced sample: PBMCs. DNA of the CDR3: TGTGCCAGCAGCTTGGCTGGGGTAGACCAGCCCCAGCATTTT. It translates to CASSLAGVDQPQHF.